The 9 T cell receptor beta chains in this list originate from one sample, sequenced in a study of response to subunit inactivated influenza vaccine. TCRdb itself ran the RT-PCR reads through MiXCR, one entry per CDR3 protein. The table lists some 600,000 distinct CDR3 sequences, around 13% of them singletons. Sequenced material: PBMCs from blood, taken 14 to 15 days before vaccination. These receptors were taken from a man aged 45-65 years who received an inactivated influenza vaccine.

The chain uses TRBV12-3 or TRBV12-4 and TRBJ1-1; D is undetermined. V was clipped by 5 bases and J by 0 bases, with 13 bases between them. The CDR3 extends over 15 amino acids. The CDR3 DNA reads as TGTGCCAGCAGTGTAGACAAGCTCATGAACACTGAAGCTTTCTTT. This gives the protein CASSVDKLMNTEAFF.

The V call is TRBV29-1, the J call TRBJ2-1, with a tentative D call TRBD2 (5 bases). CDR3 size: 11 residues. From germline, CDR1 is SQVTM and CDR2 ANQGSEA. The V gene lost 6 bases and the J gene lost 12 bases, with 15 bases spanning the gap. This CDR3 is CSVHQRIRQFF. CDR3 sequence (DNA): TGCAGCGTCCATCAGCGGATCCGGCAGTTCTTC.

The J gene is TRBJ2-7, the V gene TRBV19; 7 bases align to TRBD1. The CDR3 is 15 amino acids. Looked up from germline, CDR1 is LNHDA and CDR2 is SQIVND (reference sequence). The V and J ends lost 5 bases and 5 bases, in that order; junction bases with no gene match: 12. This CDR3 reads CASSRKKTGTHEQYF. The CDR3, as DNA: TGTGCCAGTAGTCGGAAAAAGACAGGGACCCACGAGCAGTACTTC.

The sample holds many counts of this clonotype. This sequence joins TRBV9 and TRBJ2-3; tentatively, D is TRBD1 or TRBD2 (5 bases each). This CDR3 is 15 amino acids long. Germline CDR1 reads SGDLS; CDR2 reads YYNGEE. V gave up 3 bases and J gave up 2 bases, with 13 bases separating them. In nucleotides, the CDR3 is TGTGCCAGCAGCGGCCGGGACCAGCACACAGATACGCAGTATTTT. This translates into CASSGRDQHTDTQYF. The variable domain in full, completed from reference TRBV9 and TRBJ2-3, reads DSGVTQTPKHLITATGQRVTLRCSPRSGDLSVYWYQQSLDQGLQFLIQYYNGEERAKGNILERFSAQQFPDLHSELNLSSLELGDSALYFCASSGRDQHTDTQYFGPGTRLTVL.

This clonotype has just a few counts. The V gene is TRBV11-1, the J gene TRBJ2-7, with TRBD1 matching 7 bases. The V and J ends lost 2 bases and 2 bases, in that order; junction bases with no gene match: 3. This CDR3 has 14 residues. The germline V gene encodes CDR1 SGHAT and CDR2 FQDESV (reference sequence). CDR3 in DNA: TGTGCCAGCAGCTTAACGGACAGGACCTACGAGCAGTACTTC. Translating it yields CASSLTDRTYEQYF. Complete variable domain (other parts from reference TRBV11-1 and TRBJ2-7): EAEVAQSPRYKITEKSQAVAFWCDPISGHATLYWYRQILGQGPELLVQFQDESVVDDSQLPKDRFSAERLKGVDSTLKIQPAELGDSAMYLCASSLTDRTYEQYFGPGTRLTVT.

This clonotype was detected a few times. J is TRBJ1-1 and V is TRBV2; D call uncertain. Germline V lookup: CDR1 SNHLY, CDR2 FYNNEI. CDR3 length equals 15 residues. The V and J ends lost 2 bases and 3 bases respectively, with 13 bases between them. CDR3 DNA: TGTGCCAGCAGTGAATCTGGGGTATGGGACACTGAAGCTTTCTTT. It translates to CASSESGVWDTEAFF.

The CDR3: CASSLVRHEAFF. The CDR3 nucleotides are TGTGCCAGCAGCTTAGTTCGACACGAAGCTTTCTTT. This chain uses TRBV7-9 with TRBJ1-1; D unresolved. Looked up from germline, CDR1 is SEHNR and CDR2 is FQNEAQ (reference sequence). This CDR3 comprises 12 residues. The V end was cut by 1 base, the J end by 8 bases, with 8 bases between.

The sample holds a few counts of this clonotype. This rearrangement joins TRBV5-1 to TRBJ2-1; 13 bases are a match to TRBD2. Trimming removed 2 bases from V and 5 bases from J; junction bases left unmatched: 4. CDR3 length: 16 amino acids. The germline V gene has CDR1 SGHRS and CDR2 YFSETQ. The CDR3 here is CASSLQLAGGNNEQFF. CDR3 nucleotides: TGCGCCAGCAGCTTACAACTAGCGGGGGGGAACAATGAGCAGTTCTTC.

This clonotype was observed a handful of times. J is TRBJ2-7 and V is TRBV20-1; the D gene could be TRBD1 or TRBD2 (5 bases each). Germline V lookup: CDR1 DFQATT, CDR2 SNEGSKA (reference sequence). CDR3 length: 14 residues. V lost 6 bases to trimming and J lost 0 bases, with 15 bases between them. The CDR3 region has the DNA TGCAGTGCCCATTATGGGGGAAGCTCCTACGAGCAGTACTTC. This translates into CSAHYGGSSYEQYF.